This passage covers 12 T cell receptor beta chains from one sample sequenced in a study of vaccination and CD4 T cells after COVID-19. TCRdb re-analysed the PCR reads in MiXCR, keeping a single row per CDR3 protein. Among fewer than 30,000 distinct CDR3 sequences listed, around 53% were seen once. Here the sequenced sample was CD4+ T cells from blood, taken before SARS-CoV-2 vaccination. The origin of the receptors is a human donor who had recovered from COVID-19.

The V call is TRBV5-4, the J call TRBJ2-5, with D possibly called TRBD1 or TRBD2 (5 bases each). CDR3 length equals 14 residues. CDR1 is SGHNT, CDR2 YYREEE, per germline (reference sequence). V lost 3 bases and J 1 base, leaving 10 bases between the germline ends. The CDR3 region has the DNA TGTGCCAGCAGCTCTACCGGGACCCAAGAGACCCAGTACTTC. It specifies CASSSTGTQETQYF.

A few counts support this clonotype. The chain carries TRBV7-2 and TRBJ2-7; D is possibly TRBD1 or TRBD2 (6 bases each). CDR3 length: 13 residues. The V and J ends lost 4 bases and 6 bases respectively, with 13 bases between them. CDR1 and CDR2 from the germline V gene are SGHTA and FQGNSA. The CDR3 region has the DNA TGTGCCAGCAGCTCACCGGGGGCCTCCGAGCAGTACTTC. Translated: CASSSPGASEQYF. Based on the CDR3 plus reference TRBV7-2 and TRBJ2-7, the full variable domain is GAGVSQSPSNKVTEKGKDVELRCDPISGHTALYWYRQSLGQGLEFLIYFQGNSAPDKSGLPSDRFSAERTGGSVSTLTIQRTQQEDSAVYLCASSSPGASEQYFGPGTRLTVT.

This clonotype was detected a few times. The chain couples TRBV21-1 to TRBJ1-2; the D segment call TRBD1 is taken from the table without a DNA check. TRBV21-1 is deemed a pseudogene. The CDR3 is 15 amino acids. The CDR3 spells CASSKAMGGDNGYTF. The CDR3 DNA reads as TGTGCCAGCAGCAAAGCCATGGGGGGCGATAATGGCTACACCTTC.

The rearrangement links TRBV5-5 to TRBJ2-1; 7 nucleotides match TRBD2. Losses at the gene ends were 2 bases for V and 3 bases for J; bases not matched to a gene: 5. CDR1 is SGHKS, CDR2 YYEKEE, per germline (reference sequence). This CDR3 region has 15 residues. The CDR3 DNA reads as TGTGCCAGCAGCTTACCTAGCGGCAACTACAATGAGCAGTTCTTC. It specifies CASSLPSGNYNEQFF.

The chain couples TRBV10-3 to TRBJ2-7, with 9 bases that match TRBD2. The CDR3 extends over 14 amino acids. V was clipped by 11 bases and J by 3 bases; unmatched bases: 11. The germline V gene has CDR1 ENHRY and CDR2 SYGVKD. CDR3 in amino acids: CAAEAGGNHYEQYF. As DNA, the CDR3 is TGTGCCGCAGAAGCGGGAGGCAACCACTACGAGCAGTACTTC.

This chain uses TRBV6-5 with TRBJ2-5; 14 bases match TRBD2. The CDR3 totals 18 residues. In germline, CDR1 is MNHEY, CDR2 SVGAGI. V was pared by 0 bases and J by 1 base, with 4 bases of the junction left unmatched. CDR3 coding DNA: TGTGCCAGCAGTTACTCGTCTGGACTAGCGGGAGGCCAAGAGACCCAGTACTTC. It translates to CASSYSSGLAGGQETQYF.

The J gene is TRBJ2-3, the V gene TRBV7-3; the D call may be TRBD1 or TRBD2 (5 bases each). Looked up from germline, CDR1 is SGHTA and CDR2 is FQGTGA. V lost 4 bases to trimming and J lost 6 bases, with 17 bases between them. This CDR3 is 15 amino acids long. The CDR3, as DNA: TGTGCCAGCAGCTCAGGACTCGCGACAGCCGATACGCAGTATTTT. It codes for CASSSGLATADTQYF.

The chain is built from TRBV30 and TRBJ1-6, with D possibly being TRBD1 (6 bases). Germline values: CDR1 GTSNPN, CDR2 SVGIG (reference sequence). Trimming pared 5 bases from V and 4 bases from J, leaving 12 bases between. The CDR3 covers 14 residues. The DNA for the CDR3 is TGTGCCTGGTTAGACAGGACTTATAATTCACCCCTCCACTTT. Encoded protein: CAWLDRTYNSPLHF. The entire variable domain, with the rest obtained from reference TRBV30 and TRBJ1-6, is as follows: SQTIHQWPATLVQPVGSPLSLECTVEGTSNPNLYWYRQAAGRGLQLLFYSVGIGQISSEVPQNLSASRPQDRQFILSSKKLLLSDSGFYLCAWLDRTYNSPLHFGNGTRLTVT.

The chain combines TRBV30 with TRBJ1-5; TRBD1 agrees at 11 bases. The length of the CDR3 is 15 residues. V lost 3 bases, J lost 3 bases, and 4 bases stayed unmatched. Germline CDR1 reads GTSNPN; CDR2 reads SVGIG (reference sequence). The CDR3 region has the DNA TGTGCCTGGAGCCGGGACAGGGGGACCAATCAGCCCCAGCATTTT. Its translation is CAWSRDRGTNQPQHF.

The chain employs TRBV2 and TRBJ2-4; no definite D call. This CDR3 region has 15 residues. V shed 5 bases and J shed 9 bases, with 20 bases lying between them. CDR1 SNHLY and CDR2 FYNNEI come from the germline V gene. The CDR3 DNA reads as TGTGCCAGCAGTCAGTCAGTAGGGAAGAAGGGCATTCAGTACTTC. Translated: CASSQSVGKKGIQYF.

V and J are TRBV20-1 and TRBJ2-7, with D tentatively TRBD1 (5 bases). Germline V gene lookup returns CDR1 DFQATT and CDR2 SNEGSKA (reference sequence). Deletions cut 6 bases from V and 3 bases from J, with 18 bases between. The CDR3 loop spans 14 amino acids. The chain's CDR3 is CSAKDPGLFYEQYF. CDR3 nucleotide sequence: TGCAGTGCAAAGGACCCAGGGCTATTCTACGAGCAGTACTTC.

This clonotype was found a few times. The chain links TRBV6-1 to TRBJ2-2, with 11 bases matching TRBD1. With V trimmed by 5 bases and J by 4 bases, 3 bases remained unmatched. This CDR3 region has 15 residues. Germline loops: CDR1 MNHNS, CDR2 SASEGT. The CDR3 nucleotides are TGTGCCAGCAGTCGCGGGACAGGGGGCACCGGGGAGCTGTTTTTT. Translating it yields CASSRGTGGTGELFF.